This TCR beta chain was captured in a study of blood T cell repertoires in COVID-19. The data were produced by immunoSEQ multiplex PCR, yet TCRdb's version contains in-frame clones alone and is incomplete. Seen here are around 70,000 clones, roughly nine tenths observed once, and the top ten hold 6% to 8%. The trim removed 7 bases at V and 7 bases at J, leaving 7 bases unmatched. From germline, CDR1 is SNHLY and CDR2 FYNNEI. This CDR3 spans 14 amino acids. The V call is TRBV2, the J call TRBJ2-2; TRBD1 matches 9 bases. The receptor was derived from a human donor in a cohort sampled during active COVID-19. The source material was peripheral blood. Here the CDR3 reads CASTRDREIGELFF. The CDR3 DNA reads TGTGCCAGCACCAGGGACAGGGAAATCGGGGAGCTGTTTTTT.